What follows describes a single T cell receptor beta chain. Antigen unknown. The authors sequenced TCR beta from blood CD8+ and CD4+ T cells. Susac syndrome patients met recently defined diagnostic criteria for definite or probable disease. V was cut by 6 bases and J by 3 bases, with 9 bases left in between. The germline gives CDR1 MDHEN, CDR2 SYDVKM. This CDR3 region has 14 residues. This sample stems from a study of CD8 T cells in Susac syndrome. Study observations and caveats: The study admitted that it had a relatively small number of individuals in its TCR sequencing and HLA analysis.

RNA totalling roughly 0.5 to 1 ug underwent reverse transcription with random hexamers. The immunoSEQ assay covered 54 Vbeta and 13 Jbeta segments for CDR3. A single record per CDR3 protein comes from TCRdb applying MiXCR to the immunoSEQ multiplex PCR reads. This table has more than 100,000 distinct CDR3 sequences, 96% appearing once. The sample taken for sequencing was CD4+ T cells from PBMCs. The J gene is TRBJ2-6, the V gene TRBV28; D not certain. This sequence originates from a human donor with Susac syndrome. The CDR3, as DNA: TGTGCCAGCAGGACGACTCATGGGGCCAACGTCCTGACTTTC. Amino acid sequence: CASRTTHGANVLTF.